This T cell receptor beta chain derives from a study of OX40 agonist ivuxolimab in advanced cancers. Profiling relied on immunoSEQ multiplex PCR, and the TCRdb table lists in-frame clones only, not all of them. This table holds 25,000 or so clones, 83% found once. With respect to this clone: One end of the junction varies from germline; a read error may be responsible.

The sample was CD4+ or CD8+ T cells sorted from blood, taken in a trial of the OX40 agonist ivuxolimab. The sequence derives from an adult with an advanced solid tumor such as melanoma, head and neck, liver or kidney cancer.

The CDR3 reads CASSPTRSSTDTQYF. The DNA of the CDR3 is TGTGCTAGCAGCCCCACGAGGTCTAGCACAGATACGCAGTATTTT. The V call is TRBV7-7, the J call TRBJ2-3; D is unclear. The germline V gene has CDR1 SSHAT and CDR2 FNYEAQ (reference sequence). The CDR3 length is 15 residues.